These 12 T cell receptor beta chains were all obtained from the same sample, sequenced in a study of shared clonotypes between healthy human individuals. Clones were sequenced by immunoSEQ multiplex PCR, and TCRdb holds only the in-frame ones, with some missing. The sample carries approximately 2.5 million clones, about 92% recorded once. The sample comprised naive CD4+ T cells sorted from blood. Subset: CD45RA+ positively selected. The receptors were gathered from a man younger than 35 in good health.

This rearrangement joins TRBV11-2 to TRBJ1-3; 8 nucleotides align to TRBD1. The V and J ends lost 5 bases and 2 bases, in that order; junction bases with no gene match: 8. Germline CDR1 and CDR2: SGHAT and FQNNGV. The CDR3 has 16 amino acids. For the CDR3, the DNA is TGTGCCAGCAGCCCGTACGACAGGGGCACTGGAAACACCATATATTTT. Translation: CASSPYDRGTGNTIYF.

The table lists this clone with a few counts. V usage is TRBV7-3 and J usage is TRBJ1-2, with D tentatively TRBD1 (5 bases). Germline CDR1 is SGHTA and CDR2 is FQGTGA. V was clipped by 1 base and J by 8 bases, with 11 bases between them. The CDR3 has 13 amino acids. The CDR3 here is CASSLSLGQGYTF. The CDR3 DNA reads TGTGCCAGCAGCTTAAGTCTGGGGCAGGGCTACACCTTC.

V gene TRBV7-9 combines with J gene TRBJ2-5, with 12 positions matching TRBD1. V gave up 4 bases and J gave up 5 bases; unmatched junction bases: 2. The CDR3 is made up of 14 amino acids. Germline values: CDR1 SEHNR, CDR2 FQNEAQ (reference sequence). The CDR3 region has the DNA TGTGCCAGCAGCTCGGGACAGGGGGCCGAGACCCAGTACTTC. Residues: CASSSGQGAETQYF.

Here the CDR3 DNA reads TGTGCCAGCAGTGCCGGGGGCGAAGTGTCACCCCTCCACTTT. Residues: CASSAGGEVSPLHF. The V call is TRBV27, the J call TRBJ1-6; tentatively, D is TRBD1 (6 bases). Germline assignment: CDR1 MNHEY and CDR2 SMNVEV (reference sequence). V was cut by 5 bases and J by 10 bases, with 15 bases left in between. The length of the CDR3 is 14 residues.

The V call is TRBV10-3, the J call TRBJ1-1; D remains ambiguous. Germline CDR1 and CDR2: ENHRY and SYGVKD. CDR3 length equals 14 residues. The ends were cut back, 3 bases at V and 1 base at J, with 9 bases in the middle. The CDR3, as DNA: TGTGCCATCAGTGATTCAAGCAGGAACACTGAAGCTTTCTTT. Residues: CAISDSSRNTEAFF.

This chain links TRBV14 with TRBJ2-5; 9 bases align to TRBD2. V shed 3 bases and J 5 bases; nucleotides not matched to a gene: 4. The CDR3 extends over 14 amino acids. The germline CDR1 and CDR2 sequences are SGHDN and FVKESK. This chain's CDR3 is CASSHGLAWETQYF. In DNA, the CDR3 is TGTGCCAGCAGCCACGGACTAGCGTGGGAGACCCAGTACTTC.

The genes are TRBV12-1 and TRBJ1-6; the D segment call TRBD1 is taken from the table without a DNA check. TRBV12-1 represents a pseudogene. This CDR3 spans 15 amino acids. CDR3 protein: CAIRTVRSYNSPLHF. The CDR3 DNA follows: TGTGCCATCAGGACAGTTAGATCCTATAATTCACCCCTCCACTTT.

The chain recombines TRBV9 with TRBJ2-7, with D possibly matching TRBD2 (6 bases). CDR3 length: 14 amino acids. V dropped 2 bases and J dropped 2 bases, with 11 bases sitting between them. From germline, CDR1 is SGDLS and CDR2 YYNGEE. CDR3 sequence: CASSVASATYEQYF. The CDR3, as DNA: TGTGCCAGCAGCGTGGCTAGCGCAACCTACGAGCAGTACTTC.

V is TRBV30 and J is TRBJ1-2; 8 bases are a match to TRBD1. Germline CDR1 reads GTSNPN; CDR2 reads SVGIG (reference sequence). The CDR3 consists of 15 residues. Trimming took 5 bases from V and 8 from J; bases not matched to a gene: 16. The CDR3: CAWGGQGLRSGGYTF. The CDR3 bases are TGTGCCTGGGGAGGACAGGGTTTACGTTCGGGCGGCTACACCTTC.

The rearrangement uses TRBV9 and TRBJ1-1; tentatively, D is TRBD1 (6 bases). CDR1 is SGDLS, CDR2 YYNGEE, per germline. This CDR3 is 14 amino acids long. Trimming cost V 4 bases and J 4 bases, with 14 bases left between them. CDR3 loop: CASSFGGSITEAFF. The CDR3 bases are TGTGCCAGCAGCTTCGGGGGCTCGATCACTGAAGCTTTCTTT.

V and J are TRBV2 and TRBJ2-5, with 7 positions matching TRBD2. In germline, CDR1 is SNHLY, CDR2 FYNNEI. This CDR3 is built from 15 residues. Trimming cost V 4 bases and J 7 bases; bases outside gene matches: 12. The CDR3 protein is CASSGKLADLRTQYF. As DNA, the CDR3 is TGTGCCAGCAGTGGTAAGCTAGCGGACCTAAGGACCCAGTACTTC.

The V call is TRBV7-9, the J call TRBJ2-1, with 8 positions matching TRBD2. The CDR3 is made up of 15 amino acids. V shed 5 bases, J shed 1 base, and the junction held 4 bases outside the gene matches. Germline CDR1 reads SEHNR; CDR2 reads FQNEAQ (reference sequence). For the CDR3, the DNA is TGTGCCAGCAGCCCAGCGGGAGCTTCCTACAATGAGCAGTTCTTC. Translating gives CASSPAGASYNEQFF.